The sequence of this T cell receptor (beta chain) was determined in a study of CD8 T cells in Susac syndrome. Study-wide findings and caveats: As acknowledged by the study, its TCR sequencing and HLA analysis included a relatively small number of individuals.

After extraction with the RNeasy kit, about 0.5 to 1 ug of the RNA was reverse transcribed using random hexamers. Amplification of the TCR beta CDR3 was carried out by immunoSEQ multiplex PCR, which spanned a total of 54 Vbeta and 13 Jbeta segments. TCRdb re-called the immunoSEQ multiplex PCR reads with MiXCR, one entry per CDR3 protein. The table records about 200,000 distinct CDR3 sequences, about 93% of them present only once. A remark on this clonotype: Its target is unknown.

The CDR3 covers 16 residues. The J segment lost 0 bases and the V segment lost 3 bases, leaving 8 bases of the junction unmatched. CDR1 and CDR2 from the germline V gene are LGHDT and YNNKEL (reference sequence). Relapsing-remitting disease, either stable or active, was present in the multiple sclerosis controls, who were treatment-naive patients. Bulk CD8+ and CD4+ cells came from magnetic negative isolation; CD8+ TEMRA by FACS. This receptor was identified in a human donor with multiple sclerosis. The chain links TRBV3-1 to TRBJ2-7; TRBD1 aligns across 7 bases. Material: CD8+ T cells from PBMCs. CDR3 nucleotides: TGTGCCAGCAGCCACAACACAGGGGCGAGCTCCTACGAGCAGTACTTC. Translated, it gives CASSHNTGASSYEQYF.